Following are 24 T cell receptor beta chains from one sample sequenced in a study of blood T cell repertoires in COVID-19. Assay: immunoSEQ multiplex PCR; the TCRdb copy retains only in-frame clones and omits some. The sample lists 200,000 to 300,000 clones, approximately 81% occurring once. The specimen was peripheral blood. The origin of the receptors is a man aged 55 to 69 with acute or convalescent COVID-19.

The chain joins TRBV23-1 to TRBJ2-7, with a weak D call TRBD1 (6 bases). TRBV23-1 falls under the ORF class, with uncertain function. V gave up 2 bases and J gave up 10 bases, with 9 bases separating them. CDR3 length: 11 amino acids. CDR3 sequence (DNA): TGCGCCAGCAGTCAAAACAGGGATCAGTACTTC. It specifies CASSQNRDQYF.

This chain connects TRBV10-3 to TRBJ2-5, with TRBD1 as a possible D gene (6 bases). The CDR3 spans 15 residues. V was pared by 6 bases and J by 2 bases, with 16 bases between. CDR1 is ENHRY and CDR2 is SYGVKD in the germline V gene. In DNA, the CDR3 is TGTGCCATCAGAGACCCCCGGACAGTACAAGAGACCCAGTACTTC. Translated: CAIRDPRTVQETQYF.

This clone was seen many times. The V gene is TRBV19, the J gene TRBJ2-1; weak D call: TRBD1 (6 bases). V lost 5 bases to trimming and J lost 8 bases, with 13 bases between them. CDR1 and CDR2 (germline): LNHDA, SQIVND (reference sequence). The CDR3 is 13 residues long. CDR3 DNA: TGTGCCAGTAGTCTGACAGGTAGGGATGAGCAGTTCTTC. It codes for CASSLTGRDEQFF.

The chain links TRBV7-9 to TRBJ2-3; TRBD2 aligns across 11 bases. The length of the CDR3 is 15 residues. Losses at the gene ends were 5 bases for V and 6 bases for J; bases not matched to a gene: 7. Germline CDR1 and CDR2: SEHNR and FQNEAQ (reference sequence). The CDR3 nucleotides read TGTGCCAGCAGCCCTCTAGCGGGAGGATCCGATACGCAGTATTTT. Its translation is CASSPLAGGSDTQYF.

The gene calls are TRBV7-8 and TRBJ2-1; 7 bases align to TRBD1. Trimming removed 5 bases from V and 0 bases from J; junction bases left unmatched: 7. From germline, CDR1 is SGHVS and CDR2 FQNEAQ. The CDR3 covers 16 residues. DNA for the CDR3: TGTGCCAGCAGCCGGGGACAGCGCAGCTCCTACAATGAGCAGTTCTTC. As protein: CASSRGQRSSYNEQFF. The full variable domain, completed using reference TRBV7-8 and TRBJ2-1, is GAGVSQSPRYKVAKRGQDVALRCDPISGHVSLFWYQQALGQGPEFLTYFQNEAQLDKSGLPSDRFFAERPEGSVSTLKIQRTQQEDSAVYLCASSRGQRSSYNEQFFGPGTRLTVL.

V and J are TRBV9 and TRBJ2-5, with 8 bases that match TRBD2. This CDR3 has 15 amino acids. Germline V gives CDR1 SGDLS, CDR2 YYNGEE. V was pared by 4 bases and J by 3 bases, with 8 bases of the junction left unmatched. CDR3: CASSLSGSKKETQYF. CDR3 nucleotides: TGTGCCAGCAGCCTGAGCGGGAGTAAGAAAGAGACCCAGTACTTC.

This chain connects TRBV27 to TRBJ1-2; possible D gene TRBD1, 6 bases. This CDR3 has 14 residues. Trimming took 3 bases from V and 8 from J, leaving 16 bases between them. Germline V gene sequence: CDR1 MNHEY, CDR2 SMNVEV (reference sequence). CDR3 coding DNA: TGTGCCAGCAGTTTCGCGCAGGGGAAATACGGCTACACCTTC. This encodes CASSFAQGKYGYTF.

The chain employs TRBV19 and TRBJ1-2, with 7 bases identical to TRBD1. The V and J ends lost 7 bases and 5 bases, in that order; junction bases with no gene match: 10. The germline V gene has CDR1 LNHDA and CDR2 SQIVND (reference sequence). The CDR3 sequence is 14 residues long. For the CDR3, the DNA is TGTGCCAGTAACGACAGGGTGGTGGAATATGGCTACACCTTC. It encodes CASNDRVVEYGYTF.

This chain joins TRBV19 and TRBJ2-1, with D possibly matching TRBD2 (6 bases). CDR3 size: 12 residues. Germline-derived CDR1 and CDR2 are LNHDA and SQIVND (reference sequence). Trimming stripped 6 bases from V and 5 bases from J, with 8 bases between. The CDR3 nucleotides are TGTGCCAGTAGGGGAGGCCACAATGAGCAGTTCTTC. Protein sequence: CASRGGHNEQFF. Full variable domain (rest looked up from reference TRBV19 and TRBJ2-1): DGGITQSPKYLFRKEGQNVTLSCEQNLNHDAMYWYRQDPGQGLRLIYYSQIVNDFQKGDIAEGYSVSREKKESFPLTVTSAQKNPTAFYLCASRGGHNEQFFGPGTRLTVL.

The chain couples TRBV5-6 to TRBJ2-2; D is perhaps TRBD2 (6 bases). Looked up from germline, CDR1 is SGHDT and CDR2 is YYEEEE. This CDR3 has 16 amino acids. V lost 4 bases, J lost 6 bases, and 19 bases lay in between. DNA of the CDR3: TGTGCCAGCAGCGCTCTTAGCGGAAGAGGGGCCGGGGAGCTGTTTTTT. The encoded protein is CASSALSGRGAGELFF.

The chain recombines TRBV4-1 with TRBJ1-1, with D uncertain. The CDR3 runs 19 residues. Germline V gene lookup returns CDR1 MGHRA and CDR2 YSYEKL. V lost 0 bases to trimming and J lost 4 bases, with 24 bases between them. The CDR3 sequence is CASSQDQFRSWRGSTEAFF. CDR3 in DNA: TGCGCCAGCAGCCAAGATCAGTTTAGGAGCTGGCGTGGGTCCACTGAAGCTTTCTTT.

This sequence joins TRBV11-2 and TRBJ1-6; 7 bases line up with TRBD1. This CDR3 is 15 amino acids long. V trimming: 7 bases; J trimming: 7 bases; junction bases outside the gene matches: 10. The germline gives CDR1 SGHAT, CDR2 FQNNGV. CDR3 sequence (DNA): TGTGCCAGCACCGAATACAGGGGCAGCAATTCACCCCTCCACTTT. Protein sequence: CASTEYRGSNSPLHF.

The chain carries TRBV18 and TRBJ2-3, with TRBD2 identical over 8 bases. Germline V gene lookup returns CDR1 KGHSH and CDR2 LQKENI. The CDR3 covers 16 residues. The V gene end was trimmed by 0 bases and the J gene end by 0 bases; junction bases not matched to a gene: 2. The CDR3 DNA reads as TGTGCCAGCTCACCACCGCAGCGGGGGAGCACAGATACGCAGTATTTT. This sequence encodes CASSPPQRGSTDTQYF.

This clone appeared once. The chain has TRBV6-5 and TRBJ1-1, with a weak D call TRBD1 (5 bases). With 2 bases removed from V and 3 bases from J, the gap between germline ends came to 13 bases. The V gene's germline CDR1 is MNHEY and CDR2 SVGAGI. The CDR3 runs 15 residues. The CDR3 loop reads CASSYRPGIHTEAFF. The CDR3, as DNA: TGTGCCAGCAGTTACCGCCCAGGGATTCACACTGAAGCTTTCTTT.

V usage is TRBV7-3 and J usage is TRBJ2-7; 7 nucleotides line up with TRBD2. The V segment lost 5 bases and the J segment 0 bases; nucleotides outside the gene matches: 16. The CDR3 consists of 18 residues. Per germline, CDR1 SGHTA and CDR2 FQGTGA. The DNA of the CDR3 is TGTGCCAGCAGCCCGAAGACAAGGCGGGGGACCTACTCCTACGAGCAGTACTTC. Translating it yields CASSPKTRRGTYSYEQYF.

V and J are TRBV5-4 and TRBJ2-5, with TRBD2 matching 9 bases. CDR3 length: 14 amino acids. Germline V gives CDR1 SGHNT, CDR2 YYREEE (reference sequence). Unmatched junction bases numbered 4, after V lost 2 bases and J lost 5 bases. The CDR3 DNA reads TGTGCCAGCAGCTTCCCTAGCGGGGAGGAGACCCAGTACTTC. Translated: CASSFPSGEETQYF.

The chain employs TRBV23-1 and TRBJ2-3, with 11 bases aligning to TRBD1. TRBV23-1 is designated an ORF whose function remains uncertain. This CDR3 is built from 18 residues. Losses at the gene ends were 8 bases for V and 0 bases for J; bases not matched to a gene: 13. As DNA, the CDR3 is TGCGCCAGCGTCATCGGACAGGGGGCTAAGTACAGCACAGATACGCAGTATTTT. Translation gives CASVIGQGAKYSTDTQYF.

This sequence joins TRBV7-2 and TRBJ2-7; 7 bases fit TRBD1. The CDR3 is made up of 14 amino acids. The V gene end was trimmed by 1 base and the J gene end by 2 bases; junction bases not matched to a gene: 2. Germline values: CDR1 SGHTA, CDR2 FQGNSA. Here the CDR3 reads CASSLGQGAYEQYF. DNA for the CDR3: TGTGCCAGCAGCTTAGGGCAGGGGGCCTACGAGCAGTACTTC.

This clone has just one count. This rearrangement joins TRBV27 to TRBJ2-7, with 14 positions matching TRBD2. This CDR3 contains 17 residues. The ends lost 8 bases at V and 1 base at J; junction bases unmatched: 10. Per the germline V gene, CDR1 is MNHEY and CDR2 is SMNVEV (reference sequence). CDR3 in amino acids: CASATSGLAGASYEQYF. In DNA, the CDR3 is TGTGCCAGCGCTACTTCGGGACTAGCGGGAGCTTCCTACGAGCAGTACTTC.

The chain uses TRBV5-6 and TRBJ1-1; maybe TRBD1 (6 bases). CDR3 length: 14 amino acids. CDR1 is SGHDT, CDR2 YYEEEE, per germline. V shed 6 bases and J shed 3 bases, with 15 bases lying between them. CDR3 in DNA: TGTGCCAGCACCCATCGGGGGGCGTACACTGAAGCTTTCTTT. Its translation is CASTHRGAYTEAFF.

This clone was recorded a few times. This chain joins TRBV2 and TRBJ2-7; 7 bases align to TRBD2. V dropped 6 bases and J dropped 2; count of bases not matched to a gene: 10. The germline CDR1 and CDR2 sequences are SNHLY and FYNNEI. This CDR3 has 15 amino acids. The CDR3 DNA reads as TGTGCCAGCAGAGCCGGGACTACCCTAACCTACGAGCAGTACTTC. Translated: CASRAGTTLTYEQYF. Combining the CDR3 with reference TRBV2 and TRBJ2-7 gives the whole variable domain EPEVTQTPSHQVTQMGQEVILRCVPISNHLYFYWYRQILGQKVEFLVSFYNNEISEKSEIFDDQFSVERPDGSNFTLKIRSTKLEDSAMYFCASRAGTTLTYEQYFGPGTRLTVT.

The gene calls are TRBV5-6 and TRBJ1-4; TRBD1 matches 10 bases. CDR3 length: 15 amino acids. J gave up 5 bases and V 5 bases, and 6 bases lay outside the gene matches. The germline CDR1 and CDR2 sequences are SGHDT and YYEEEE. As DNA, the CDR3 is TGTGCCAGCAGACGACAGGGGGCAGGCAATGAAAAACTGTTTTTT. It codes for CASRRQGAGNEKLFF.

This clone has a handful of counts. The V and J genes are TRBV3-1 (or the pseudogene TRBV3-2) and TRBJ2-1, with 8 bases that match TRBD2. Germline V gives CDR1 LGHDT, CDR2 YNNKEL (reference sequence). V dropped 0 bases and J dropped 8; count of bases not matched to a gene: 9. The CDR3 is made up of 16 amino acids. CDR3 DNA: TGTGCCAGCAGCCAAGACTCTAGCGGGCGGGCTGATGAGCAGTTCTTC. Protein sequence: CASSQDSSGRADEQFF.

The chain couples TRBV6-6 to TRBJ2-7; 15 bases align to TRBD2. The CDR3 is 16 residues long. Germline-derived CDR1 and CDR2 are MNHNY and SVGAGI (reference sequence). Trimming at V came to 0 bases and at J to 3 bases, leaving 0 bases not matched to a gene. The CDR3 DNA follows: TGTGCCAGCAGTTACTCGGGACTAGCGGGAGGCTACGAGCAGTACTTC. It translates to CASSYSGLAGGYEQYF.